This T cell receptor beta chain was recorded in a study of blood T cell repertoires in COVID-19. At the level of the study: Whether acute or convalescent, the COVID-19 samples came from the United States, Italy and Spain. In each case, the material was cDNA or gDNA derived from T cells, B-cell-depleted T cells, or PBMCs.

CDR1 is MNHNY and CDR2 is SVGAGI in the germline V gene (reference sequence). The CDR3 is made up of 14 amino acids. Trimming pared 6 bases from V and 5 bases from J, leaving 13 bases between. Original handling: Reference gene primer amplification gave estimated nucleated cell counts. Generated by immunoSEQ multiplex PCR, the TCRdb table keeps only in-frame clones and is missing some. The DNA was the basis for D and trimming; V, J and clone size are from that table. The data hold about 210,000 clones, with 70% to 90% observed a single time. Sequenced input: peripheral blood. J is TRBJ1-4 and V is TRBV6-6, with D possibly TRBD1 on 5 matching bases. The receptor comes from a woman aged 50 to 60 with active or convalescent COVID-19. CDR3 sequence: CASSSGQGNEKLFF. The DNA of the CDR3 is TGTGCCAGCAGCTCCGGACAAGGGAATGAAAAACTGTTTTTT.